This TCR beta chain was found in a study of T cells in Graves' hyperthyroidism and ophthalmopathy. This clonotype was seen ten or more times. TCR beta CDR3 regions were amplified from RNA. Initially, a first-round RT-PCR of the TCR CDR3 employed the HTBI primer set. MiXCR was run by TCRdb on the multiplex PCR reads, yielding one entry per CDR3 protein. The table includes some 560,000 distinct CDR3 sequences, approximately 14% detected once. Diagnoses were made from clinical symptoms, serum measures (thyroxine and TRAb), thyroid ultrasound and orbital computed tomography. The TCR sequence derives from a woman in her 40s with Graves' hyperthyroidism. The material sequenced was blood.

CDR3 in amino acids: CASSPYRGGSYNSPLHF. Written as DNA, the CDR3 is TGTGCCAGCAGCCCATACAGGGGAGGCTCCTATAATTCACCCCTCCACTTT. V and J are TRBV27 and TRBJ1-6; 7 bases are a match to TRBD1. This CDR3 has 17 amino acids. The trim removed 6 bases at V and 0 bases at J, leaving 8 bases unmatched. Germline CDR1 reads MNHEY; CDR2 reads SMNVEV (reference sequence).